One and the same sample provided the 28 T cell receptor beta chains below, sequenced in a study of blood T cell repertoires in COVID-19 (dated by TCRdb to between 2020 and 2021). Libraries were made using the immunoSEQ multiplex PCR assay. This is the immuneACCESS table as TCRdb keeps it, with only in-frame sequences that have V and J called. A part of the clones is gone; compared with another copy, unresolved V genes explain less than half, and the rest is unexplained. The sample records some 73,000 clones, around four fifths of which are singletons. Approximately 24% of the sample is taken by the ten largest. Sequenced input: peripheral blood. The source of these receptors is a man in his fifties or sixties with acute or convalescent COVID-19.

The V gene is TRBV19, the J gene TRBJ2-3, with D hard to call. Germline CDR1 and CDR2: LNHDA and SQIVND (reference sequence). Trimming took 7 bases from V and 0 from J, leaving 14 bases between them. This CDR3 region has 15 residues. The CDR3 region is CASTVAAASTDTQYF. Written as DNA, the CDR3 is TGTGCCAGTACGGTAGCAGCCGCTAGCACAGATACGCAGTATTTT.

This chain links TRBV5-1 with TRBJ2-3, with D hard to call. This CDR3 is 15 amino acids long. V dropped 4 bases and J dropped 2 bases, with 14 bases sitting between them. Looked up from germline, CDR1 is SGHRS and CDR2 is YFSETQ. CDR3 DNA: TGCGCCAGCAGCGCCACGAGCGAGACCACAGATACGCAGTATTTT. As protein: CASSATSETTDTQYF.

J is TRBJ2-4 and V is TRBV19; TRBD2 matches 13 bases. Trimming took 1 base from V and 2 from J; bases not matched to a gene: 8. The CDR3 has 19 residues. Germline V gene lookup returns CDR1 LNHDA and CDR2 SQIVND (reference sequence). CDR3 loop: CASSIAPRTSGGTKNIQYF. The CDR3 DNA reads TGTGCCAGTAGTATAGCTCCTAGGACTAGCGGGGGTACCAAAAACATTCAGTACTTC.

This clone has a single count. The chain couples TRBV7-7 to TRBJ1-1; no clear D gene. Trimming took 4 bases from V and 1 from J, leaving 7 bases between them. The CDR3 totals 13 residues. Germline V gene lookup returns CDR1 SSHAT and CDR2 FNYEAQ (reference sequence). Here the CDR3 reads CASSSDWNTEAFF. The CDR3 coding sequence is TGTGCCAGCAGCTCAGACTGGAACACTGAAGCTTTCTTT.

The chain employs TRBV18 and TRBJ2-3, with 12 bases identical to TRBD2. J lost 2 bases, V lost 3 bases, and 3 bases had no gene match. Germline values: CDR1 KGHSH, CDR2 LQKENI. The CDR3 has 16 amino acids. CDR3 sequence: CASSPLAGGLTDTQYF. CDR3 coding DNA: TGTGCCAGCTCACCCCTAGCGGGAGGGCTCACAGATACGCAGTATTTT.

The chain combines TRBV2 with TRBJ2-7; D possibly corresponds to TRBD1 (7 bases). V lost 6 bases to trimming and J lost 4 bases, with 16 bases between them. The length of the CDR3 is 14 residues. Germline values: CDR1 SNHLY, CDR2 FYNNEI. The CDR3 nucleotides read TGTGCCAGCAGGTCGAGACAGGGAGGATACGAGCAGTACGTC. It codes for CASRSRQGGYEQYV.

This chain uses TRBV28 with TRBJ2-1, with D perhaps TRBD1 (6 bases). The CDR3 loop spans 15 amino acids. The V gene lost 4 bases and the J gene lost 7 bases, with 17 bases spanning the gap. CDR1 MDHEN and CDR2 SYDVKM come from the germline V gene. The chain's CDR3 is CASSSSLDSRNEQFF. The CDR3 DNA is TGTGCCAGCAGTTCCTCCTTGGACAGCCGGAATGAGCAGTTCTTC.

The gene calls are TRBV2 and TRBJ2-7; TRBD1 agrees at 12 bases. The CDR3 extends over 15 amino acids. In germline, CDR1 is SNHLY, CDR2 FYNNEI. Germline trimming cut 6 bases from V and 5 bases from J; bases unmatched to any gene: 8. The CDR3 here is CASRGAGTGGHEQYF. The CDR3, as DNA: TGTGCCAGCAGGGGAGCCGGGACAGGGGGCCACGAGCAGTACTTC.

CDR3 in amino acids: CASTEGLAGLSGANVLTF. Here the CDR3 DNA reads TGTGCCAGCACCGAGGGGCTAGCGGGACTCTCTGGGGCCAACGTCCTGACTTTC. The genes are TRBV2 and TRBJ2-6; 9 bases agree with TRBD2. CDR1 and CDR2 from the germline V gene are SNHLY and FYNNEI. The trim removed 7 bases at V and 0 bases at J, leaving 10 bases unmatched. The CDR3 extends over 18 amino acids.

The chain joins TRBV18 to TRBJ2-5, with D hard to call. CDR3 length equals 14 residues. CDR1 is KGHSH and CDR2 is LQKENI in the germline V gene. V lost 2 bases and J 4 bases, leaving 11 bases between the germline ends. The chain's CDR3 is CASSPKRARETQYF. For the CDR3, the DNA is TGTGCCAGCTCACCAAAAAGAGCGCGAGAGACCCAGTACTTC. Full variable domain (remainder filled in from reference TRBV18 and TRBJ2-5): NAGVMQNPRHLVRRRGQEARLRCSPMKGHSHVYWYRQLPEEGLKFMVYLQKENIIDESGMPKERFSAEFPKEGPSILRIQQVVRGDSAAYFCASSPKRARETQYFGPGTRLLVL.

This rearrangement joins TRBV30 to TRBJ1-5; 10 nucleotides match TRBD1. Trimming took 2 bases from V and 7 from J; bases not matched to a gene: 8. CDR1 and CDR2 from the germline V gene are GTSNPN and SVGIG (reference sequence). The CDR3 extends over 15 amino acids. The CDR3 region is CAWSPGTGVRQPQHF. The CDR3 DNA follows: TGTGCCTGGAGTCCCGGGACAGGGGTAAGGCAGCCCCAGCATTTT.

This chain joins TRBV5-1 and TRBJ2-6, with 7 nucleotides matching TRBD2. J gave up 9 bases and V 4 bases, and 13 bases lay outside the gene matches. Germline V gives CDR1 SGHRS, CDR2 YFSETQ. This CDR3 contains 16 residues. CDR3 sequence reads: CASSPEPGGIVNVLTF. CDR3 sequence (DNA): TGCGCCAGCAGCCCCGAGCCGGGAGGTATCGTCAACGTCCTGACTTTC.

The rearrangement uses TRBV18 and TRBJ2-5, with D perhaps matching TRBD2 (6 bases). Germline lookup yields CDR1 KGHSH and CDR2 LQKENI. Trimming shortened V by 3 bases and J by 5 bases, and 16 bases separated the two germline ends. This CDR3 contains 15 residues. The CDR3 here is CASSPGGGVRETQYF. CDR3 sequence (DNA): TGTGCCAGCTCACCGGGCGGAGGGGTCCGGGAGACCCAGTACTTC. Full variable domain (outside the CDR3, taken from reference TRBV18 and TRBJ2-5): NAGVMQNPRHLVRRRGQEARLRCSPMKGHSHVYWYRQLPEEGLKFMVYLQKENIIDESGMPKERFSAEFPKEGPSILRIQQVVRGDSAAYFCASSPGGGVRETQYFGPGTRLLVL.

This clone showed up just once. This chain connects TRBV7-3 to TRBJ2-2; TRBD2 aligns across 11 bases. Germline V CDR1 and CDR2: SGHTA, FQGTGA. CDR3 length: 19 residues. V lost 1 base to trimming and J lost 6 bases; unmatched junction nucleotides: 13. The CDR3 DNA reads TGTGCCAGCAGCTTAATTAGCGGGAGGGCCGGCCCACTTCCCGGGGAGCTGTTTTTT. Residues: CASSLISGRAGPLPGELFF.

This clone was observed a few times. The chain uses TRBV24-1 and TRBJ1-1; D remains unclear. V dropped 5 bases and J dropped 1 base, with 10 bases sitting between them. This CDR3 has 14 residues. The germline V gene encodes CDR1 KGHDR and CDR2 SFDVKD. CDR3 sequence (DNA): TGTGCCACCAGTGGCGACGACTGGAACACTGAAGCTTTCTTT. Its translation is CATSGDDWNTEAFF.

The chain combines TRBV23-1 with TRBJ2-3; D is possibly TRBD2 (6 bases). TRBV23-1 is noted as an ORF with a role that remains uncertain. The CDR3 length is 15 residues. The V end lost 4 bases, the J end lost 0 bases, and 11 bases lay between the germline ends. CDR3 sequence: CASSRTGVSTDTQYF. CDR3 DNA sequence: TGCGCCAGCAGTCGTACGGGGGTTAGCACAGATACGCAGTATTTT.

The V call is TRBV5-6, the J call TRBJ1-4, with TRBD1 matching over 7 bases. The CDR3 is 15 residues long. Looked up from germline, CDR1 is SGHDT and CDR2 is YYEEEE. Trimming at V came to 2 bases and at J to 8 bases, leaving 9 bases not matched to a gene. The CDR3 is CASSFGWTGGEKLFF. The DNA for the CDR3 is TGTGCCAGCAGCTTCGGTTGGACAGGCGGAGAAAAACTGTTTTTT.

V is TRBV6-6 and J is TRBJ1-3; no reliable D call. Germline-derived CDR1 and CDR2 are MNHNY and SVGAGI (reference sequence). V shed 2 bases and J shed 0 bases, with 5 bases lying between them. The length of the CDR3 is 14 residues. CDR3 sequence reads: CASSYADSGNTIYF. CDR3 bases: TGTGCCAGCAGTTACGCGGACTCTGGAAACACCATATATTTT.

The chain has TRBV12-3 or TRBV12-4 and TRBJ2-1; D call uncertain. V lost 6 bases and J lost 4, with 7 bases in between. The CDR3 has 12 amino acids. CDR3: CASRATYNEQFF. The CDR3 bases are TGTGCCAGCAGAGCAACTTACAATGAGCAGTTCTTC.

CDR3: CASSLEVRRAGPTDTQYF. DNA of the CDR3: TGCGCCAGCAGCTTGGAAGTGAGGCGGGCGGGGCCCACAGATACGCAGTATTTT. The chain uses TRBV5-1 and TRBJ2-3; D perhaps matches TRBD2 (6 bases). This CDR3 is 18 amino acids long. CDR1 and CDR2 from the germline V gene are SGHRS and YFSETQ. Trimming pared 0 bases from V and 2 bases from J, leaving 19 bases between.

The chain joins TRBV7-9 to TRBJ2-1; the D is unclear. V lost 6 bases, J lost 0 bases, and 12 bases lay in between. Germline CDR1 reads SEHNR; CDR2 reads FQNEAQ (reference sequence). There are 15 residues in the CDR3. The CDR3 is CASSSRLRSYNEQFF. CDR3 DNA: TGTGCCAGCAGTAGCCGACTTCGCTCCTACAATGAGCAGTTCTTC.

V gene TRBV5-1 combines with J gene TRBJ1-6, with a tentative D call TRBD1 (6 bases). V dropped 0 bases and J dropped 5 bases, with 9 bases sitting between them. The CDR3 is 15 residues long. Germline assignment: CDR1 SGHRS and CDR2 YFSETQ. The CDR3 sequence: CASSLEGGDNSPLHF. CDR3 nucleotides: TGCGCCAGCAGCTTGGAGGGGGGGGATAATTCACCCCTCCACTTT.

This chain connects TRBV14 to TRBJ2-5; the match to TRBD1 covers 8 bases. The CDR3 has 17 residues. Trimming at V came to 4 bases and at J to 3 bases, leaving 13 bases not matched to a gene. Germline V lookup: CDR1 SGHDN, CDR2 FVKESK. The CDR3 reads CASSRRRTGWGEETQYF. The DNA for the CDR3 is TGTGCCAGCAGCCGAAGAAGGACAGGGTGGGGCGAAGAGACCCAGTACTTC.

The chain is built from TRBV5-4 and TRBJ2-3; TRBD2 agrees at 13 bases. V trimming: 3 bases; J trimming: 6 bases; junction bases outside the gene matches: 7. This CDR3 is 16 amino acids long. CDR1 is SGHNT, CDR2 YYREEE, per germline (reference sequence). The CDR3, as DNA: TGTGCCAGCAGCTCAGGACTAGCGGGAGTCTCGGATACGCAGTATTTT. Translating it yields CASSSGLAGVSDTQYF.

J is TRBJ1-2 and V is TRBV6-5; TRBD1 might be the D (6 bases). V was cut by 10 bases and J by 4 bases, with 22 bases left in between. This CDR3 is built from 15 residues. The germline V gene has CDR1 MNHEY and CDR2 SVGAGI. Written as DNA, the CDR3 is TGTGCCATCCCTCCACCCGGGACAAGGCCCTATGGCTACACCTTC. It is translated as CAIPPPGTRPYGYTF.

The chain is built from TRBV6-6 and TRBJ2-5; D not certain. Per the germline V gene, CDR1 is MNHNY and CDR2 is SVGAGI (reference sequence). Trimming removed 0 bases from V and 6 bases from J, with 8 bases in between. This CDR3 is built from 13 residues. The CDR3: CASSYSRGQTQYF. CDR3 sequence (DNA): TGTGCCAGCAGTTACTCGAGAGGTCAGACCCAGTACTTC.

By share of the sample, this clone is medium-sized. The rearrangement joins TRBV19 to TRBJ1-3, with 8 bases that match TRBD1. The CDR3 consists of 14 residues. The germline CDR1 and CDR2 sequences are LNHDA and SQIVND (reference sequence). The ends lost 11 bases at V and 0 bases at J; junction bases unmatched: 6. The CDR3 coding sequence is TGTGCCTCCCGGACAGGGCCCTCTGGAAACACCATATATTTT. It translates to CASRTGPSGNTIYF.

The chain employs TRBV5-4 and TRBJ2-3, with D perhaps matching TRBD2 (6 bases). The germline V gene encodes CDR1 SGHNT and CDR2 YYREEE (reference sequence). Deletions cut 4 bases from V and 5 bases from J, with 14 bases between. The CDR3 sequence is 14 residues long. CDR3 sequence reads: CASSAGRGVDTQYF. For the CDR3, the DNA is TGTGCCAGCAGCGCGGGACGAGGAGTAGATACGCAGTATTTT. The entire variable domain, with the rest obtained from reference TRBV5-4 and TRBJ2-3, is as follows: ETGVTQSPTHLIKTRGQQVTLRCSSQSGHNTVSWYQQALGQGPQFIFQYYREEENGRGNFPPRFSGLQFPNYSSELNVNALELDDSALYLCASSAGRGVDTQYFGPGTRLTVL.